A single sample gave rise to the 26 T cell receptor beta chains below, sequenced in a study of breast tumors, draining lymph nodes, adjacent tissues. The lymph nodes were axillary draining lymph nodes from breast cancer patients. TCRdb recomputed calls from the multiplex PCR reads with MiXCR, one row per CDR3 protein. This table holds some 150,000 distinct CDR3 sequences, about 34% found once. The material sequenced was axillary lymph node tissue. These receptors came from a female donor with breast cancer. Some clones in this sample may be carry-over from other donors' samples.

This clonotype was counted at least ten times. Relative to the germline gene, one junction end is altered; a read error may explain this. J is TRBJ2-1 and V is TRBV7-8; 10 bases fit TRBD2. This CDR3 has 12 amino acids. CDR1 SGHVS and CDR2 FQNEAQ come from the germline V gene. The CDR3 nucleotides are TGTGCCACCAGCGGGGGGGCGAATGAGCAGTTCTTC. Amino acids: CATSGGANEQFF.

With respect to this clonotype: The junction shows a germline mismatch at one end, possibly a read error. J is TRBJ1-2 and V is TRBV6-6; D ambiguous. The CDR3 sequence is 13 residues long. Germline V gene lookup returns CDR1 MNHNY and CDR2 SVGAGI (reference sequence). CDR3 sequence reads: CASSLGPLYGCTF. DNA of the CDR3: TGTGCCAGCAGCCTCGGGCCCCTCTATGGCTGCACCTTC.

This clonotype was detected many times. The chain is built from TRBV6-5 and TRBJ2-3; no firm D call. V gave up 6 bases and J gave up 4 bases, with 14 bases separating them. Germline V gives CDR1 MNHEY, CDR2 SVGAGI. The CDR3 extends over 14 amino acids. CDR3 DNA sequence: TGTGCCAGCAGCACAACGGACGGAGCAGATACGCAGTATTTT. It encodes CASSTTDGADTQYF.

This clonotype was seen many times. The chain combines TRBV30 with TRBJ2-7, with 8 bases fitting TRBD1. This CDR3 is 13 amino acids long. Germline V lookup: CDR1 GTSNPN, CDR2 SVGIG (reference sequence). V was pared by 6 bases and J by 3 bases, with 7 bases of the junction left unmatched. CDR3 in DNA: TGTGCCTGTACGACCAGGGGGCTCTACGAGCAGTACTTC. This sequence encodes CACTTRGLYEQYF.

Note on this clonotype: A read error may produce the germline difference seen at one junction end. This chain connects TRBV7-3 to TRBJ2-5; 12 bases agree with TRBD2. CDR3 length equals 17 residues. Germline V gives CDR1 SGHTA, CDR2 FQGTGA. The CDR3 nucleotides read TGCGCCAGCAGCCAAGAAAAAGGACTAGCGGGGAAAGAGACCCAGTACTTC. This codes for CASSQEKGLAGKETQYF.

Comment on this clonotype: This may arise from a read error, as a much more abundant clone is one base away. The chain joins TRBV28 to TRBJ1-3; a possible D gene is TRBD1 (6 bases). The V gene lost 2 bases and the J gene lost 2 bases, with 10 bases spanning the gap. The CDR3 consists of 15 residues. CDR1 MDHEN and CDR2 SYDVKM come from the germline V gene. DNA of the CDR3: TGTGCCAGCAGTTTAGCGTGGGGGCCTGGAAACACCATATATTTT. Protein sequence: CASSLAWGPGNTIYF. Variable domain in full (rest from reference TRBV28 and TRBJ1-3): DVKVTQSSRYLVKRTGEKVFLECVQDMDHENMFWYRQDPGLGLRLIYFSYDVKMKEKGDIPEGYSVSREKKERFSLILESASTNQTSMYLCASSLAWGPGNTIYFGEGSWLTVV.

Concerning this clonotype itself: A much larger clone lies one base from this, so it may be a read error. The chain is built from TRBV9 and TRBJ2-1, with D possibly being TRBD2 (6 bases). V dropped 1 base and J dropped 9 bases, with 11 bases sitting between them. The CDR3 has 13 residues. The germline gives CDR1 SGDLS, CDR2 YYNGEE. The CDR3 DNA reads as TGTGCCAGCAGCGTACGGGTCGGGGGTGAGCAGTTCTTC. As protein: CASSVRVGGEQFF.

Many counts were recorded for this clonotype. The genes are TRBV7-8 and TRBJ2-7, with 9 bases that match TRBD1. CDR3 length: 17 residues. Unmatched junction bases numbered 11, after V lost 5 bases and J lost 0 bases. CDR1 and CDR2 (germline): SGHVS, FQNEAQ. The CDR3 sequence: CASSPSTGGSSSYEQYF. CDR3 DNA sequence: TGTGCCAGCAGCCCCTCAACAGGGGGCTCTAGCTCCTACGAGCAGTACTTC.

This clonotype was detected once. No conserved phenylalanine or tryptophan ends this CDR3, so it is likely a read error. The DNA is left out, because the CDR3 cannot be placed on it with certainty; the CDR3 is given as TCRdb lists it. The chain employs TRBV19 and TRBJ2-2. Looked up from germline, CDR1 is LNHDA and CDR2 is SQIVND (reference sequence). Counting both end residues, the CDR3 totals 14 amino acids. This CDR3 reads CASSLRRNTGELRI.

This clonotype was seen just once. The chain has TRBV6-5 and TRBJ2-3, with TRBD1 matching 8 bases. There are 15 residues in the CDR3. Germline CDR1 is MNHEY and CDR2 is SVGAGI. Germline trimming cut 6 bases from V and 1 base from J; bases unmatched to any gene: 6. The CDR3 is CASSRTGQGTDTQYF. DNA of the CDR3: TGTGCCAGCAGCCGGACAGGGCAAGGCACAGATACGCAGTATTTT.

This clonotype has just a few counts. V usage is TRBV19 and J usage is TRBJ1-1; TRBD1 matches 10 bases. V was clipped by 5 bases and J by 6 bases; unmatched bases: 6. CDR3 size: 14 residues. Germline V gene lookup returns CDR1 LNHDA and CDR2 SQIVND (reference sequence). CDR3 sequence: CASSPGQGGSEAFF. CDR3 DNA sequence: TGTGCCAGTAGTCCCGGACAGGGGGGATCTGAAGCTTTCTTT. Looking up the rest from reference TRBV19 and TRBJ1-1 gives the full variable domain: DGGITQSPKYLFRKEGQNVTLSCEQNLNHDAMYWYRQDPGQGLRLIYYSQIVNDFQKGDIAEGYSVSREKKESFPLTVTSAQKNPTAFYLCASSPGQGGSEAFFGQGTRLTVV.

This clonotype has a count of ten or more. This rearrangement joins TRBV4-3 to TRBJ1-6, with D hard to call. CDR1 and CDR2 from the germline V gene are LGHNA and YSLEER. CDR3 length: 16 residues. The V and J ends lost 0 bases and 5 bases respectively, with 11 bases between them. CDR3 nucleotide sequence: TGCGCCAGCAGCCAAGATCTCATGGCCAATAATTCACCCCTCCACTTT. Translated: CASSQDLMANNSPLHF.

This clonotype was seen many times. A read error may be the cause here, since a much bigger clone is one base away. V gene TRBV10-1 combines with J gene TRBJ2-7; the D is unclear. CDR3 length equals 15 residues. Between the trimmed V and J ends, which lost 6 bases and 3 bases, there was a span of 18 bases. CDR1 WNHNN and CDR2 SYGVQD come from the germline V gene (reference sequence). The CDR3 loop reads CASRTRVDWDYEQYF. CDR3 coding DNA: TGCGCCAGCAGGACAAGGGTTGATTGGGACTACGAGCAGTACTTC.

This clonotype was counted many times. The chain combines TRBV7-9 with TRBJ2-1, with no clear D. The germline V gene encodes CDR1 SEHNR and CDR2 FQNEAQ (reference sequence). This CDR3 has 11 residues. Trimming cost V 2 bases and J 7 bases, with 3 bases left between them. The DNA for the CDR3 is TGTGCCAGCAGCTTAATTAATGAGCAGTTCTTC. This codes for CASSLINEQFF.

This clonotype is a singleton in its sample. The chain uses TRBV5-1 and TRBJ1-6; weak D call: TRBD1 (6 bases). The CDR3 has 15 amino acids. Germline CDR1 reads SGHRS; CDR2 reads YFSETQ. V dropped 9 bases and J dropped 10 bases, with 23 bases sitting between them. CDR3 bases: TGCGCCAATAGCTTGGATCCAGGGGAGGAATCACCCCTCCACTTT. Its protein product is CANSLDPGEESPLHF. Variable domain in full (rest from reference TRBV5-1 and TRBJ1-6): KAGVTQTPRYLIKTRGQQVTLSCSPISGHRSVSWYQQTPGQGLQFLFEYFSETQRNKGNFPGRFSGRQFSNSRSEMNVSTLELGDSALYLCANSLDPGEESPLHFGNGTRLTVT.

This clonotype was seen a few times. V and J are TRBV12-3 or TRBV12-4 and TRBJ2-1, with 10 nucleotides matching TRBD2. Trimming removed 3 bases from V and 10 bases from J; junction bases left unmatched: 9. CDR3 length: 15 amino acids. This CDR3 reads CASSFSGGAEREQFF. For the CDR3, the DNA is TGTGCCAGCAGTTTCAGCGGGGGGGCTGAGCGCGAGCAGTTCTTC.

Written as DNA, the CDR3 is TGTGCCATCAGGGAGCGCTCCTACAATGAGCAGTTCTTC. Protein product: CAIRERSYNEQFF. This rearrangement joins TRBV10-3 to TRBJ2-1; no definite D call. The ends were cut back, 6 bases at V and 0 bases at J, with 6 bases in the middle. This CDR3 region has 13 residues. Germline CDR1 reads ENHRY; CDR2 reads SYGVKD.

CDR3 protein: CASSMQLCSYNSPLHF. The CDR3 nucleotides read TGTGCCAGTAGTATGCAGCTGTGCTCCTATAATTCACCCCTCCACTTT. The V call is TRBV19, the J call TRBJ1-6; D uncertain. Germline CDR1 and CDR2: LNHDA and SQIVND (reference sequence). This CDR3 contains 16 residues. V lost 3 bases and J 0 bases, leaving 9 bases between the germline ends.

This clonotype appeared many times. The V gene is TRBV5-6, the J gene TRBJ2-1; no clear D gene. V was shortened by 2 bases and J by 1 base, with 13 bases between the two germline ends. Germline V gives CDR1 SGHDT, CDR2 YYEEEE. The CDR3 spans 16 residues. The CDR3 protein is CASSLEKRYSYNEQFF. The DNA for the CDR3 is TGTGCCAGCAGCTTAGAGAAAAGGTATTCCTACAATGAGCAGTTCTTC.

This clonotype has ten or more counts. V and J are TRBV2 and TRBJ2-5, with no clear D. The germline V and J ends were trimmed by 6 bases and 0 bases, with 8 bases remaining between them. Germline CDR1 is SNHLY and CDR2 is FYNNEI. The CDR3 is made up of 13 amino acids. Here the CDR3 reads CASSPLDQETQYF. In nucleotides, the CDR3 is TGTGCCAGCAGCCCTTTGGACCAAGAGACCCAGTACTTC.

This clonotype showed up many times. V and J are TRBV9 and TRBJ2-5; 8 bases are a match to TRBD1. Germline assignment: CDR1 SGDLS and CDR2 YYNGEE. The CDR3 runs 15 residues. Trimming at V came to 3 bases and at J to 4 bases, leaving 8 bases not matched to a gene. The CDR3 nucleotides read TGTGCCAGCAGCGCCCGGACAGGGCATCTAGAGACCCAGTACTTC. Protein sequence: CASSARTGHLETQYF.

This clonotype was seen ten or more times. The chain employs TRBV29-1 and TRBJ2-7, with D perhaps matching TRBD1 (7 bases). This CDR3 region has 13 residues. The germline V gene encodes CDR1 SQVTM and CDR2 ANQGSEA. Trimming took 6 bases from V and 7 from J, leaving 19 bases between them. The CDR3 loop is CSVGGRGASEQYF. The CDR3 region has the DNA TGCAGCGTGGGGGGCAGGGGGGCCTCGGAGCAGTACTTC.

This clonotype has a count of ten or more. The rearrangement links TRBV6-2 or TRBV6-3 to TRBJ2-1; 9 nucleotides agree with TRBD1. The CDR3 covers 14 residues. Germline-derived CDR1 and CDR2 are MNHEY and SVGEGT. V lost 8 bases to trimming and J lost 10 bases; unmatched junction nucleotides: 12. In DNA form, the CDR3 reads TGTGCCAGCGGGGGGACAGGGAGAAACCGGGAGCAGTTCTTC. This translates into CASGGTGRNREQFF.

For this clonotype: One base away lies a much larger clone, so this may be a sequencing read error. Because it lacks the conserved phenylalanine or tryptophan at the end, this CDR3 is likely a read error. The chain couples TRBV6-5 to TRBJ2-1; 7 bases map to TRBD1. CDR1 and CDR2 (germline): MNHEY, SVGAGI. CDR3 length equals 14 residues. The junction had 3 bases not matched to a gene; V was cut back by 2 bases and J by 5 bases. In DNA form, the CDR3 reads TGTGCCAGCAGTTACGGGGGACAGAACAATGAGCAGTTCTAC. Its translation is CASSYGGQNNEQFY.

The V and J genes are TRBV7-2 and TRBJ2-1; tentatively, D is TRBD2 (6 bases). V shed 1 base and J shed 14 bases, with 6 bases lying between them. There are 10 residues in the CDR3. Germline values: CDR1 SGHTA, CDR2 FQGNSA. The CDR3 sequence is CASSLGGEFF. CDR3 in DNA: TGTGCCAGCAGCTTAGGCGGGGAGTTCTTC.

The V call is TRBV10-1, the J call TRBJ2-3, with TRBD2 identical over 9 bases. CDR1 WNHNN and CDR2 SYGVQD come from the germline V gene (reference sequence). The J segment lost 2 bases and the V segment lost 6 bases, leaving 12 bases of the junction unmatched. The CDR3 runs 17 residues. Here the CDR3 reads CASRRLKRGDLTDTQYF. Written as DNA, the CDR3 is TGCGCCAGCAGAAGATTAAAGCGGGGGGACCTCACAGATACGCAGTATTTT.